This T cell receptor (beta chain) was sequenced during a study of blood T cell repertoires in COVID-19. Trimming took 0 bases from V and 3 from J, leaving 14 bases between them. The germline V gene encodes CDR1 SGHDN and CDR2 FVKESK. This CDR3 contains 16 residues. Only one count was recorded for this clone. Sequencing was performed with immunoSEQ multiplex PCR; in TCRdb, only in-frame clones are kept and a portion is missing. The table lists around 300,000 clones, around 90% of them singletons. The genes are TRBV14 and TRBJ2-5; no firm D call. This TCR came from a man aged 25 to 40 who had recovered from COVID-19. The sequencing input was PBMCs or T cells enriched from blood (not recorded which). The CDR3 region has the DNA TGTGCCAGCAGCCAAGATTCCAGTCTCATCAAAGAGACCCAGTACTTC. This codes for CASSQDSSLIKETQYF.